The subject of this entry is one T cell receptor beta chain. Its antigen is still unknown. Germline V gene data show CDR1 as SGHTA and CDR2 as FQGTGA. Unmatched junction bases numbered 5, after V lost 1 base and J lost 2 bases. The CDR3 is 16 residues long. These data belong to a study of CD8 T cells in ankylosing spondylitis. The study's findings and limits: A motif in TCR beta, a set of under ten highly homologous variants, appeared characteristic of ankylosing spondylitis blood. Reactive arthritis synovial fluid and blood previously showed some of these motif variants. The disease-linked clones had a CD8+ phenotype and low blood frequencies. In ankylosing spondylitis patients, matched synovial fluid reportedly showed significant enrichment of disease-linked clones.

TCR beta libraries were made by quantitative 5'-RACE with molecular barcodes. Each CDR3 protein is one row after TCRdb ran MiXCR on the 5' RACE reads. The sample consists of roughly 400,000 distinct CDR3 sequences, around 20% of them appearing once. This sequence was found in a male donor with ankylosing spondylitis. The chain carries TRBV7-3 and TRBJ2-3, with 8 bases matching TRBD1. Sequencing input: blood, either unsorted or a sorted T cell fraction (not recorded which). The CDR3 is CASSLRSGGFTDTQYF. The CDR3 nucleotides are TGTGCCAGCAGCTTAAGGTCAGGGGGCTTCACAGATACGCAGTATTTT.